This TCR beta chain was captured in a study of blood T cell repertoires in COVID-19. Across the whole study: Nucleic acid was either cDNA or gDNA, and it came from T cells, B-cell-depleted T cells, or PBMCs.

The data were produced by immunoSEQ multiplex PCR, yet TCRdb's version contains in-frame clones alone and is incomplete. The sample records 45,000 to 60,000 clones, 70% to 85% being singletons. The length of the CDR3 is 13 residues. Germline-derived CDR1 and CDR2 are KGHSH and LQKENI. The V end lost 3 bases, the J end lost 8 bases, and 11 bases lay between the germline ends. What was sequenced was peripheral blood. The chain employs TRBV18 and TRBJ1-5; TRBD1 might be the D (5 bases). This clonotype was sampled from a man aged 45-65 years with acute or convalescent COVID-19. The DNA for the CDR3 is TGTGCCAGCTCACCTCACGGGGGAGAGCCCCAGCATTTT. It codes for CASSPHGGEPQHF. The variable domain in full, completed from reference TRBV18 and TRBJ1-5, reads NAGVMQNPRHLVRRRGQEARLRCSPMKGHSHVYWYRQLPEEGLKFMVYLQKENIIDESGMPKERFSAEFPKEGPSILRIQQVVRGDSAAYFCASSPHGGEPQHFGDGTRLSIL.